The source of this T cell receptor beta chain is a study of Ad26.COV2.S vaccination and SARS-CoV-2 variants. The trim removed 4 bases at V and 5 bases at J, leaving 3 bases unmatched. The CDR3 length is 15 residues. From germline, CDR1 is SGHNT and CDR2 YYREEE (reference sequence). Treatment indicated: about 20 received Ad26.COV2.S at low or high dose, single or two shots; 5 received placebo; per-sample allocation not given. Following the first vaccine or placebo injection, samples were taken on day 63. This clone was detected only a few times. Libraries were prepared by immunoSEQ multiplex PCR; TCRdb keeps only in-frame clonotypes and omits some of them. This table has 300,000 to 450,000 clones, roughly 85% appearing once.

The chain recombines TRBV5-4 with TRBJ2-2; 12 nucleotides match TRBD2. The sequencing here drew on peripheral blood, taken in a trial of Ad26.COV2.S vaccine versus placebo. This sequence was found in a person between 18 and 60 years old who received the Ad26.COV2.S COVID-19 vaccine or a placebo. The CDR3 is CASSSTSGGTGELFF. The DNA for the CDR3 is TGTGCCAGCAGCAGTACTAGCGGGGGGACCGGGGAGCTGTTTTTT. The variable domain in full, with the rest retrieved from reference TRBV5-4 and TRBJ2-2, is ETGVTQSPTHLIKTRGQQVTLRCSSQSGHNTVSWYQQALGQGPQFIFQYYREEENGRGNFPPRFSGLQFPNYSSELNVNALELDDSALYLCASSSTSGGTGELFFGEGSRLTVL.